This T cell receptor beta chain was identified during a study of PD-L1 blockade in urothelial cancer. Time point denoted: pretreatment peripheral blood. Every PCR was spiked with synthetic TCR analog templates. Here immunoSEQ multiplex PCR was the method, and the copy in TCRdb shows in-frame clones only, minus some. The data contain some 120,000 clones, roughly 83% of them singletons. This sequence was found in a man aged 50-60 years with urothelial cancer. Material: PBMCs, obtained around atezolizumab (anti-PD-L1) treatment.

CDR3 loop: CASSRLAGASDEQYF. Written as DNA, the CDR3 is TGCGCCAGCAGTAGACTAGCGGGAGCCAGCGACGAGCAGTACTTC. The chain couples TRBV4-1 to TRBJ2-7; 12 bases agree with TRBD2. CDR1 MGHRA and CDR2 YSYEKL come from the germline V gene. V gave up 6 bases and J gave up 5 bases; unmatched junction bases: 8. This CDR3 is built from 15 residues.